These 29 T cell receptor beta chains came from one sample sequenced in a study of shared clonotypes between healthy human individuals (dated by TCRdb to about 2020). Libraries were prepared through the immunoSEQ multiplex PCR assay. TCRdb retrieved this table from immuneACCESS and kept in-frame rearrangements only. Not all clones are present; in checked studies, unresolved V genes account for under half, and no reason is known for the remainder. The sample table records some 790,000 clones; over 60% of these occur just once. The ten largest clones add up to under 2% of the sample. Sequenced material: memory CD4+ T cells sorted from blood. The cell subset or site label of this sample denotes: CD45RA-negative fraction. The receptors shown here come from a woman aged 30 to 39 in good health.

Of note for this clone: This may arise from a read error, as a much more abundant clone is one base away. The rearrangement uses TRBV7-9 and TRBJ2-7; the match to TRBD1 covers 7 bases. The germline gives CDR1 SEHNR, CDR2 FQNEAQ (reference sequence). This CDR3 is built from 14 residues. The ends lost 5 bases at V and 0 bases at J; junction bases unmatched: 4. The CDR3 DNA reads TGTGCCAGCAGCCCGGGACAGCCCTCCTACGAGCAGTACTTC. Translating it yields CASSPGQPSYEQYF. Looking up the rest from reference TRBV7-9 and TRBJ2-7 gives the full variable domain: DTGVSQNPRHKITKRGQNVTFRCDPISEHNRLYWYRQTLGQGPEFLTYFQNEAQLEKSRLLSDRFSAERPKGSFSTLEIQRTEQGDSAMYLCASSPGQPSYEQYFGPGTRLTVT.

The chain is built from TRBV27 and TRBJ2-7; 7 nucleotides align to TRBD1. Germline trimming cut 4 bases from V and 0 bases from J; bases unmatched to any gene: 9. The CDR3 is made up of 16 amino acids. Germline values: CDR1 MNHEY, CDR2 SMNVEV (reference sequence). Here the CDR3 DNA reads TGTGCCAGCAGTTCAACCCGACAGGGAAGCTCCTACGAGCAGTACTTC. It codes for CASSSTRQGSSYEQYF.

This sequence joins TRBV7-6 and TRBJ2-7; 14 bases are shared with TRBD2. J lost 8 bases, V lost 5 bases, and 8 bases had no gene match. The CDR3 is made up of 15 amino acids. The germline V gene encodes CDR1 SGHVS and CDR2 FNYEAQ. The CDR3 bases are TGTGCCAGCAGCCGTACCGGGACTAGCGGGAGTAAGCAGTACTTC. Amino acid sequence: CASSRTGTSGSKQYF.

This chain links TRBV11-3 with TRBJ2-1; D uncertain. Germline V CDR1 and CDR2: SGHNT, YENEEA. Trimming took off 1 base at V and 4 bases at J, with 8 bases between the two ends. The CDR3 contains 14 residues. The DNA of the CDR3 is TGTGCCAGCAGCTTAGGTGGCCTTTACAATGAGCAGTTCTTC. It encodes CASSLGGLYNEQFF.

CDR3 sequence (DNA): TGTGCCAGCGTCGGGGCGGGAGGTCGTAATGAGCAGTTCTTC. It codes for CASVGAGGRNEQFF. The gene calls are TRBV5-5 and TRBJ2-1; 8 bases align to TRBD2. This CDR3 region has 14 residues. J was trimmed by 7 bases and V by 7 bases; bases with no gene match: 10. Germline V gene sequence: CDR1 SGHKS, CDR2 YYEKEE (reference sequence).

The chain uses TRBV5-4 and TRBJ1-2, with D unresolved. The ends were cut back, 4 bases at V and 5 bases at J, with 12 bases in the middle. Germline V lookup: CDR1 SGHNT, CDR2 YYREEE (reference sequence). The CDR3 covers 13 residues. CDR3 amino acids: CASSGDEGYGYTF. CDR3 DNA: TGTGCCAGCAGCGGCGACGAAGGATATGGCTACACCTTC.

This clone was found once. This sample includes further DNA sequences coding for the same CDR3. V gene TRBV6-5 combines with J gene TRBJ2-3; 7 bases match TRBD1. The CDR3 is 14 residues long. Germline CDR1 is MNHEY and CDR2 is SVGAGI. Losses at the gene ends were 4 bases for V and 1 base for J; bases not matched to a gene: 2. Here the CDR3 reads CASSSGTGTDTQYF. The CDR3, as DNA: TGTGCCAGCAGTTCGGGGACAGGCACAGATACGCAGTATTTT.

The count of this clone is one. The V call is TRBV14, the J call TRBJ2-3; D is unclear. V lost 4 bases to trimming and J lost 0 bases, with 8 bases between them. CDR1 SGHDN and CDR2 FVKESK come from the germline V gene. This CDR3 contains 14 residues. The CDR3 here is CASSPEPSTDTQYF. CDR3 nucleotide sequence: TGTGCCAGCAGCCCTGAACCTAGCACAGATACGCAGTATTTT.

This clone turned up a few times. This chain uses TRBV19 with TRBJ1-5, with 7 bases matching TRBD1. Germline values: CDR1 LNHDA, CDR2 SQIVND (reference sequence). V shed 6 bases and J 5 bases; nucleotides not matched to a gene: 7. This CDR3 comprises 14 residues. CDR3: CASSATGTHQPQHF. The CDR3 region has the DNA TGTGCCAGTAGCGCGACAGGGACCCATCAGCCCCAGCATTTT. The full variable domain, with the rest looked up from reference TRBV19 and TRBJ1-5, is DGGITQSPKYLFRKEGQNVTLSCEQNLNHDAMYWYRQDPGQGLRLIYYSQIVNDFQKGDIAEGYSVSREKKESFPLTVTSAQKNPTAFYLCASSATGTHQPQHFGDGTRLSIL.

The chain is built from TRBV27 and TRBJ2-1, with D possibly matching TRBD1 (5 bases). Trimming stripped 5 bases from V and 8 bases from J, with 16 bases between. Germline assignment: CDR1 MNHEY and CDR2 SMNVEV (reference sequence). This CDR3 contains 14 residues. CDR3 amino acids: CASSARVKGHEQFF. The CDR3 nucleotides read TGTGCCAGCAGTGCCAGGGTTAAGGGCCATGAGCAGTTCTTC.

In this sample, this clone turned up many times. The rearrangement uses TRBV21-1 and TRBJ1-5; TRBD1 is the table's D call, not checked against the DNA. TRBV21-1 is described as a pseudogene. This CDR3 is 14 amino acids long. In DNA form, the CDR3 reads TGTGCCAGCAGCAAAATGGGGCTGGGGGCAGGACGGCATTTT. Protein: CASSKMGLGAGRHF.

The gene calls are TRBV6-6 and TRBJ2-3; the D gene is possibly TRBD1 (6 bases). V was clipped by 6 bases and J by 4 bases, with 14 bases between them. The V gene's germline CDR1 is MNHNY and CDR2 SVGAGI (reference sequence). This CDR3 has 14 residues. CDR3 DNA: TGTGCCAGCAGCCGCGGACAGTTCCCAGATACGCAGTATTTT. Amino acid sequence: CASSRGQFPDTQYF.

In its sample, this clone was seen a few times. V usage is TRBV11-1 and J usage is TRBJ2-1, with D hard to call. The V and J ends lost 1 base and 9 bases respectively, with 7 bases between them. Germline CDR1 SGHAT, CDR2 FQDESV (reference sequence). CDR3 size: 12 residues. CDR3 amino acids: CASSLGAGEQFF. The CDR3 bases are TGTGCCAGCAGCTTAGGGGCTGGTGAGCAGTTCTTC.

This clone was seen a handful of times. The chain joins TRBV4-1 to TRBJ2-7, with 8 bases that match TRBD1. The ends lost 4 bases at V and 2 bases at J; junction bases unmatched: 13. The germline V gene encodes CDR1 MGHRA and CDR2 YSYEKL. The CDR3 contains 17 residues. For the CDR3, the DNA is TGCGCCAGCAGCCGAGCTATCGGGACAGGCCTCACCTACGAGCAGTACTTC. Its translation is CASSRAIGTGLTYEQYF.

The chain employs TRBV4-1 and TRBJ1-1; D is perhaps TRBD1 (5 bases). V gave up 1 base and J gave up 5 bases, with 11 bases separating them. CDR1 and CDR2 from the germline V gene are MGHRA and YSYEKL. The CDR3 loop spans 14 amino acids. The CDR3 spells CASSQVGRGTEAFF. Written as DNA, the CDR3 is TGCGCCAGCAGCCAAGTCGGGAGGGGAACTGAAGCTTTCTTT.

A note on this clone: Additional DNA sequences in this sample encode the identical CDR3. V is TRBV19 and J is TRBJ2-7; a weak D match, TRBD2 (6 bases). The V end was cut by 3 bases, the J end by 0 bases, with 12 bases between. Germline values: CDR1 LNHDA, CDR2 SQIVND (reference sequence). There are 15 residues in the CDR3. The CDR3, as DNA: TGTGCCAGTAGTATCTTGGCGGGGAGCTCCTACGAGCAGTACTTC. It is translated as CASSILAGSSYEQYF. Full variable domain (missing parts from reference TRBV19 and TRBJ2-7): DGGITQSPKYLFRKEGQNVTLSCEQNLNHDAMYWYRQDPGQGLRLIYYSQIVNDFQKGDIAEGYSVSREKKESFPLTVTSAQKNPTAFYLCASSILAGSSYEQYFGPGTRLTVT.

This sequence joins TRBV28 and TRBJ1-2; tentative D call: TRBD1 (6 bases). In germline, CDR1 is MDHEN, CDR2 SYDVKM. Trimming pared 4 bases from V and 4 bases from J, leaving 16 bases between. This CDR3 region has 15 residues. The CDR3 nucleotides are TGTGCCAGCAGTTCCCAGGACAGACCTCTCTATGGCTACACCTTC. Amino acids: CASSSQDRPLYGYTF.

The V gene is TRBV11-3, the J gene TRBJ2-7; D may be TRBD1 or TRBD2 (5 bases each). The CDR3 runs 14 residues. Trimming stripped 2 bases from V and 4 bases from J, with 12 bases between. Germline V gene sequence: CDR1 SGHNT, CDR2 YENEEA. For the CDR3, the DNA is TGTGCCAGCAGCTTACCCGGGGCAGGGTACGAGCAGTACTTC. Its protein product is CASSLPGAGYEQYF. The full variable domain, rest sourced from reference TRBV11-3 and TRBJ2-7, is EAGVVQSPRYKIIEKKQPVAFWCNPISGHNTLYWYLQNLGQGPELLIRYENEEAVDDSQLPKDRFSAERLKGVDSTLKIQPAELGDSAVYLCASSLPGAGYEQYFGPGTRLTVT.

V is TRBV28 and J is TRBJ2-7, with 7 positions matching TRBD2. CDR1 MDHEN and CDR2 SYDVKM come from the germline V gene. This CDR3 has 14 residues. Trimming cost V 3 bases and J 3 bases; bases outside gene matches: 5. Here the CDR3 reads CASSFSGGGYEQYF. The CDR3 nucleotides read TGTGCCAGCAGTTTTTCGGGAGGAGGCTACGAGCAGTACTTC.

The V and J genes are TRBV6-5 and TRBJ2-7, with 7 bases aligning to TRBD1. CDR3 size: 13 residues. The V gene end was trimmed by 2 bases and the J gene end by 3 bases; junction bases not matched to a gene: 1. The germline V gene has CDR1 MNHEY and CDR2 SVGAGI. CDR3 DNA: TGTGCCAGCAGTTACCGACAGGGCTACGAGCAGTACTTC. This sequence encodes CASSYRQGYEQYF.

The genes are TRBV5-1 and TRBJ2-7; D uncertain. Germline CDR1 reads SGHRS; CDR2 reads YFSETQ. Deletions cut 4 bases from V and 2 bases from J, with 10 bases between. The CDR3 contains 13 residues. The CDR3 is CASSLLRAYEQYF. Written as DNA, the CDR3 is TGCGCCAGCAGCCTCCTCCGGGCCTACGAGCAGTACTTC.

In its sample, this clone was seen a few times. The CDR3 DNA follows: TGTGCCAGCAGCTCCCTTATTTCCGGGGAGCTGTTTTTT. This gives the protein CASSSLISGELFF. The chain combines TRBV7-2 with TRBJ2-2; D gene ambiguous. The CDR3 is made up of 13 amino acids. V lost 4 bases, J lost 6 bases, and 9 bases lay in between. Germline-derived CDR1 and CDR2 are SGHTA and FQGNSA.

V usage is TRBV27 and J usage is TRBJ2-1; 8 nucleotides line up with TRBD2. CDR3 size: 19 residues. Germline lookup yields CDR1 MNHEY and CDR2 SMNVEV (reference sequence). With V trimmed by 0 bases and J by 0 bases, 10 bases remained unmatched. CDR3 sequence: CASSLSRLAGPGSYNEQFF. Written as DNA, the CDR3 is TGTGCCAGCAGTTTATCACGGCTAGCGGGCCCCGGCTCCTACAATGAGCAGTTCTTC.

Only a few counts were recorded for this clone. The rearrangement uses TRBV5-4 and TRBJ1-3; possible D gene TRBD1, 5 bases. The CDR3 runs 13 residues. CDR1 is SGHNT and CDR2 is YYREEE in the germline V gene (reference sequence). Trimming took 0 bases from V and 6 from J, leaving 7 bases between them. In DNA, the CDR3 is TGTGCCAGCAGCTTGGCTGGGGCAAACACCATATATTTT. Protein: CASSLAGANTIYF. Variable domain in full (rest from reference TRBV5-4 and TRBJ1-3): ETGVTQSPTHLIKTRGQQVTLRCSSQSGHNTVSWYQQALGQGPQFIFQYYREEENGRGNFPPRFSGLQFPNYSSELNVNALELDDSALYLCASSLAGANTIYFGEGSWLTVV.

The V and J genes are TRBV2 and TRBJ2-1, with D perhaps being TRBD1 or TRBD2 (5 bases each). The CDR3 covers 15 residues. Germline assignment: CDR1 SNHLY and CDR2 FYNNEI. V lost 6 bases, J lost 6 bases, and 18 bases lay in between. The CDR3 sequence is CASRTGTYSGNEQFF. In DNA, the CDR3 is TGTGCCAGCAGGACCGGGACCTACTCCGGCAATGAGCAGTTCTTC. Combining the CDR3 with reference TRBV2 and TRBJ2-1 gives the whole variable domain EPEVTQTPSHQVTQMGQEVILRCVPISNHLYFYWYRQILGQKVEFLVSFYNNEISEKSEIFDDQFSVERPDGSNFTLKIRSTKLEDSAMYFCASRTGTYSGNEQFFGPGTRLTVL.

The chain links TRBV18 to TRBJ2-1, with D possibly being TRBD1 (5 bases). The germline V and J ends were trimmed by 5 bases and 3 bases, with 11 bases remaining between them. CDR3 length: 14 amino acids. The germline V gene has CDR1 KGHSH and CDR2 LQKENI. CDR3 protein: CASSAYRNYNEQFF. CDR3 nucleotides: TGTGCCAGCTCAGCCTACAGGAACTACAATGAGCAGTTCTTC.

The chain links TRBV11-2 to TRBJ2-1, with a tentative D call TRBD1 (7 bases). CDR1 is SGHAT and CDR2 is FQNNGV in the germline V gene. Between the trimmed V and J ends, which lost 0 bases and 1 base, there was a span of 13 bases. This CDR3 region has 17 residues. This chain's CDR3 is CASSLEGGGISYNEQFF. CDR3 DNA: TGTGCCAGCAGCTTAGAAGGGGGCGGGATTTCCTACAATGAGCAGTTCTTC.

This sequence joins TRBV28 and TRBJ2-6; 8 bases line up with TRBD1. After removal of 5 bases from V and 4 bases from J, the junction contained 13 bases not matched to a gene. Looked up from germline, CDR1 is MDHEN and CDR2 is SYDVKM. The CDR3 runs 18 residues. CDR3 DNA: TGTGCCAGCAGTCCATTCTTACAGGGGGTATCCGGGGCCAACGTCCTGACTTTC. Translated, it gives CASSPFLQGVSGANVLTF.

This clone showed up just once. The chain has TRBV28 and TRBJ1-5, with TRBD1 identical over 7 bases. Trimming removed 10 bases from V and 0 bases from J; junction bases left unmatched: 6. Looked up from germline, CDR1 is MDHEN and CDR2 is SYDVKM. This CDR3 is 14 amino acids long. CDR3 sequence (DNA): TGTGCCACCGGCGGGACAGTTAGCAATCAGCCCCAGCATTTT. Translated: CATGGTVSNQPQHF.